The 2 T cell receptor beta chains listed next were all sequenced from one sample in a study of regulatory T cells in long-lasting Graves disease. Time point denoted: newly diagnosed GD, antithyroid drugs for less than 3 months. Following extraction of RNA from PBMCs, that RNA was used to make the TCR library. Building the TCR beta libraries relied on iRepertoire HTBI primers, and CDR3 regions underwent Arm-PCR. TCRdb processed the multiplex PCR reads anew with MiXCR; each CDR3 protein has one entry. The table records 500,000 or so distinct CDR3 sequences, about 16% of them present only once. This sample was also put to use in a study of T cells in Graves' hyperthyroidism and ophthalmopathy.

The material was peripheral blood mononuclear cells (PBMCs), obtained at new diagnosis, from a patient treated with antithyroid drugs. Source of these receptors: a woman aged 35-60 years with Graves disease.

The chain combines TRBV20-1 with TRBJ2-1, with TRBD2 as a possible D gene (7 bases). Trimming shortened V by 5 bases and J by 5 bases, and 16 bases separated the two germline ends. The CDR3 length is 14 residues. Germline V CDR1 and CDR2: DFQATT, SNEGSKA (reference sequence). CDR3 region: CSAWGASGNNEQFF. The CDR3 DNA reads TGCAGTGCTTGGGGGGCTAGCGGAAACAATGAGCAGTTCTTC.

The rearrangement joins TRBV7-3 to TRBJ2-5, with 11 bases aligning to TRBD2. The CDR3 loop spans 16 amino acids. V gave up 0 bases and J gave up 3 bases; unmatched junction bases: 3. Germline V gene lookup returns CDR1 SGHTA and CDR2 FQGTGA. This CDR3 is CASSLTGGLAEETQYF. CDR3 nucleotides: TGTGCCAGCAGCTTAACGGGGGGACTAGCGGAAGAGACCCAGTACTTC.